This TCR beta chain was captured in a study of Ad26.COV2.S vaccination and SARS-CoV-2 variants. Overall study: Ad26.COV2.S was injected intramuscularly once or twice, 56 days apart. Whole-study results and caveats: Spike-specific responses of CD8+ and CD4+ T cells were reported to display substantial breadth after vaccination.

Libraries were prepared by immunoSEQ multiplex PCR; TCRdb keeps only in-frame clonotypes and omits some of them. The sample holds hundreds of thousands of clones, 88% seen once. As regards this clone: No antigen is known for it.

This CDR3 region has 14 residues. V was pared by 7 bases and J by 0 bases, with 13 bases between. Per the germline V gene, CDR1 is MNHEY and CDR2 is SVGEGT. Treatment reported: over 15 received Ad26.COV2.S at low or high dose, single or two shots; 5 received placebo; per-sample allocation not given. Day 63 after the first vaccine or placebo injection was the time point for sampling. Here the sequenced sample was peripheral blood, taken in a trial of Ad26.COV2.S vaccine versus placebo. This clonotype was obtained from a person between 18 and 60 years old who received the Ad26.COV2.S COVID-19 vaccine or a placebo. This chain connects TRBV6-2 or TRBV6-3 to TRBJ2-7; D is unclear. The CDR3 spells CASTPGGGSYEQYF. CDR3 nucleotide sequence: TGTGCCAGCACCCCGGGCGGCGGCTCCTACGAGCAGTACTTC.